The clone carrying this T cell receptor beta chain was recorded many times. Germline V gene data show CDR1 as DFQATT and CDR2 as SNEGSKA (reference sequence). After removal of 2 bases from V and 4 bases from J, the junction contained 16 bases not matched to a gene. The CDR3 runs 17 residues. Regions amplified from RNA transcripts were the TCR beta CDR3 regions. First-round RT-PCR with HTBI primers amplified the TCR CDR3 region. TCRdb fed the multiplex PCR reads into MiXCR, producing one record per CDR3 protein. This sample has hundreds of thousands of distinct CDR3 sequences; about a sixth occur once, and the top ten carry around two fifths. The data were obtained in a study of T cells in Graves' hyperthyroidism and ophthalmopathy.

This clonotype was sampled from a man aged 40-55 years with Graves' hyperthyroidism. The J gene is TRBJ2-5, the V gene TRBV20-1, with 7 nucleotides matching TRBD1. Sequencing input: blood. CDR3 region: CSARRFSGTVFGETQYF. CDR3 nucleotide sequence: TGCAGTGCTAGACGATTTTCCGGGACAGTGTTTGGAGAGACCCAGTACTTC.